This T cell receptor beta chain is drawn from a study of T cells in Graves' hyperthyroidism and ophthalmopathy. Study findings and constraints: Before onset, ophthalmopathy was predicted by the model a median about six months earlier. Most expanded thyroid clonotypes above 0.001 also appeared in blood.

V dropped 0 bases and J dropped 3 bases, with 10 bases sitting between them. The germline CDR1 and CDR2 sequences are SGHDT and YYEEEE. This CDR3 has 15 residues. RNA transcripts gave rise to amplified TCR beta CDR3 regions. HTBI primers were employed in a first-round RT-PCR of the TCR CDR3. One entry per CDR3 protein results from TCRdb running MiXCR on the multiplex PCR reads. The repertoire holds about 350,000 distinct CDR3 sequences, with roughly 14% as singletons. This clonotype was counted only a few times. Its target is unknown. Researchers defined stable Graves' hyperthyroidism as no ophthalmopathy progression within 18 months. Uncontrolled infection, other autoimmune disease, pregnancy or lactation barred patients from enrollment.

The sequencing sample was made of blood. This chain links TRBV5-6 with TRBJ1-3; D not resolved. This receptor was obtained from a woman aged 25 to 39 with Graves' hyperthyroidism. The DNA for the CDR3 is TGTGCCAGCAGCTTGGGACTGTCTATTGGAAACACCATATATTTT. Protein sequence: CASSLGLSIGNTIYF.